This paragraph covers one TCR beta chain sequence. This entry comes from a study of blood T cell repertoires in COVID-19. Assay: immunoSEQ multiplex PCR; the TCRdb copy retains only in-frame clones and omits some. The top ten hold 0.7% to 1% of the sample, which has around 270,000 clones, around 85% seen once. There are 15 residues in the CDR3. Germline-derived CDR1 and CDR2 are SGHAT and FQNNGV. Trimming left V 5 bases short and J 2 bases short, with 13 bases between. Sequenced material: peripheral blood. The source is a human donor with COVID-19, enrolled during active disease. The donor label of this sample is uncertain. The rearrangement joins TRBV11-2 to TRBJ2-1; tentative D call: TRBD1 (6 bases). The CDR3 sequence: CASSHYRDPYNEQFF. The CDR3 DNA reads TGTGCCAGCAGCCATTACAGGGATCCCTACAATGAGCAGTTCTTC.